These T cell receptor beta chains were read from a single sample in a study of cytomegalovirus exposure and HLA in healthy donors. The repertoire was sequenced with immunoSEQ multiplex PCR; TCRdb's copy has only in-frame clones and lacks some. The sample lists more than 100,000 clones, 55% to 65% occurring once. The sample taken for sequencing was PBMCs. All receptors come from a man aged 40-55 years in good health and CMV-seropositive. Both conserved end residues are part of each CDR3. The D gene is left open where the match is weak. Clone size, where shown, is once, few, many, or a class for clones that have expanded.

d_call clone_size j_call v_call cdr3_nt cdr3_aa
TRBD1 - TRBJ2-2 TRBV5-1 TGCGCCAGCAGGGGTGGACAGGGCATAGGCGGGGAGCTGTTTTTT CASRGGQGIGGELFF
- - TRBJ2-7 TRBV11-2 TGTGCCAGCAGCTTATATACGGGGAGCTCCTACGAGCAGTACTTC CASSLYTGSSYEQYF
- - TRBJ2-1 TRBV27 TGTGCCAGCAGTTTAGGGCTAGCGCGCAATGAGCAGTTCTTC CASSLGLARNEQFF
- few TRBJ1-1 TRBV6-1 TGTGCCAGCTACTATCTGAACACTGAAGCTTTCTTT CASYYLNTEAFF
- few TRBJ1-1 TRBV18 TGTGCCAGCTCACCTAAGGGGAGGGGGACGGCTGAAGCTTTCTTT CASSPKGRGTAEAFF
- few TRBJ1-2 TRBV11-1 TGTGCCAGCAGCTTAGCTGTGGGGCGGAACTATGGCTACACCTTC CASSLAVGRNYGYTF
TRBD1 - TRBJ1-1 TRBV6-1 TGTGCCAGCAGTCCGGGACAGGTACGCACTGAAGCTTTCTTT CASSPGQVRTEAFF
TRBD2 - TRBJ2-1 TRBV19 TGTGCCAGTAGTATCATAGCGGGACTATCCTACAATGAGCAGTTCTTC CASSIIAGLSYNEQFF
TRBD1 - TRBJ2-1 TRBV7-9 TGTGCCAGCAGCCTACGGACAGGTACCAATGAGCAGTTCTTC CASSLRTGTNEQFF
- - TRBJ2-7 TRBV5-1 TGCGCCAGCAGCTTGGAAGGGGGGGGGCCCTACGAGCAGTACTTC CASSLEGGGPYEQYF
- - TRBJ2-3 TRBV29-1 TGCAGCGTTGACGGCACAGATACGCAGTATTTT CSVDGTDTQYF
- few TRBJ1-5 TRBV6-9 TGTGCCAGCACCCCGGCAGGGCTGAAGATTGATAATAGCAATCAGCCCCAGCATTTT CASTPAGLKIDNSNQPQHF
- - TRBJ2-7 TRBV4-1 TGCGCCAGCAGCCAAGATGAGGGTGTGGACTCCTACGAGCAGTACTTC CASSQDEGVDSYEQYF
- - TRBJ1-3 TRBV7-6 TGTGCCAGCAGCTCTATGAACGGAAACACCATATATTTT CASSSMNGNTIYF
- - TRBJ2-3 TRBV28 TGTGCCAGCAGTTTATTTGGGGGCGATACGCAGTATTTT CASSLFGGDTQYF
- once TRBJ2-1 TRBV7-9 TGTTCCAGCAGCCGGAGCCTGGATGAGCAGTTCTTC CSSSRSLDEQFF
- - TRBJ2-1 TRBV18 TGTGCCAGCTCACCCTTGGGGGAGACAGGTAGGAATGAGCAGTTCTTC CASSPLGETGRNEQFF
TRBD2 - TRBJ2-5 TRBV6-1 TGTGCCAGCAATACGGGACTAGCGGGAGGAGAGACCCAGTACTTC CASNTGLAGGETQYF
TRBD2 - TRBJ2-3 TRBV5-4 TGTGCCAGCAGCTTGGGTGGGGGGACTAACACAGATACGCAGTATTTT CASSLGGGTNTDTQYF
TRBD1 - TRBJ1-1 TRBV18 TGTGCCAGCTCACCCGGGACAGGGATCGGCACTGAAGCTTTCTTT CASSPGTGIGTEAFF
- - TRBJ2-5 TRBV4-2 TGTGCCAGCAGCCAAGATCGGCTCGGGGGTAAAAGGATGGAGACCCAGTACTTC CASSQDRLGGKRMETQYF
TRBD2 - TRBJ2-1 TRBV5-1 TGCGCCAGCGGGTTCAGCGGGGGGGCCTTTATGAATGAGCAGTTCTTC CASGFSGGAFMNEQFF
- few TRBJ1-4 TRBV5-4 TGTGCCAGCAGCTTGGGGGGGGCAACTAATGAAAAACTGTTTTTT CASSLGGATNEKLFF
- - TRBJ2-1 TRBV1 TGCACCAGCAGCCCACGATTACAGGGGGCTAGGTACAATGAGCAGTTCTTC CTSSPRLQGARYNEQFF
- - TRBJ2-7 TRBV7-8 TGTGCCAGCAGCTTAGAAGTGTTGTGGGAGAGGAGCTCCTACGAGCAGTACTTC CASSLEVLWERSSYEQYF
- - TRBJ1-1 TRBV7-3 TGTGCCAGCAGCACATCAGGGATGTGGGGAAAAGCTTTCTTT CASSTSGMWGKAFF
- - TRBJ1-1 TRBV19 TGTGCCAGTAGTTGGGAGGGGAGGAACACTGAAGCTTTCTTT CASSWEGRNTEAFF
TRBD2 once TRBJ2-5 TRBV5-1 TGCGCCAGCAGCTCGGGCCCCGCGGGGGAGGGGGAGACCCAGTACTTC CASSSGPAGEGETQYF
TRBD1 - TRBJ2-5 TRBV10-1 TGCGCCAGCAGTGAGAGGGACAGGGTCCAGACCCAGTACTTC CASSERDRVQTQYF
- - TRBJ1-1 TRBV6-5 TGTGCCAGCAGTTCCCCCAGGAACACTGAAGCTTTCTTT CASSSPRNTEAFF
TRBD2 - TRBJ2-5 TRBV7-9 TGTGCCAGCAGCCCTGGACTAGCGCGTACCCAAGAGACCCAGTACTTC CASSPGLARTQETQYF
TRBD2 - TRBJ2-2 TRBV30 TGTGCCTGGAAGAGACTAGCGGGGAACACCGGGGAGCTGTTTTTT CAWKRLAGNTGELFF
- - TRBJ2-5 TRBV29-1 TGCAGCGCCTCAGGGGAGGGGGAGACCCAGTACTTC CSASGEGETQYF
- - TRBJ2-1 TRBV10-2 TGCGCCAGCAGTGTAGGGGGAAATGAGCAGTTCTTC CASSVGGNEQFF
- few TRBJ2-1 TRBV6-5 TGTGCCAGCAGGTCGCAGGGCTTCTACAATGAGCAGTTCTTC CASRSQGFYNEQFF
- - TRBJ2-7 TRBV18 TGTGCCAGCTCACCACCTGGACATCGCTACGAGCAGTACTTC CASSPPGHRYEQYF
- - TRBJ1-1 TRBV6-5 TGTGCCAGCACCCCACGAATCGGGGACACTGAAGCTTTCTTT CASTPRIGDTEAFF
- - TRBJ2-7 TRBV18 TGTGCCAGCTCACCCGTTTCAGGTTACGAGCAGTACTTC CASSPVSGYEQYF
- few TRBJ2-5 TRBV5-1 TGCGCCAGCAGCTTGGGGGGGGGCCCGCAAGAGACCCAGTACTTC CASSLGGGPQETQYF
TRBD1 - TRBJ1-2 TRBV5-1 TGCGCCAGCAGCTTAGGACAGGGTTTAGGCGAGGGCTACACCTTC CASSLGQGLGEGYTF
- - TRBJ2-7 TRBV28 TGTGCCAGCAGTTACCCCGGGGACTACGAGCAGTACTTC CASSYPGDYEQYF
TRBD1 - TRBJ1-6 TRBV27 TGTGCCAGCAGTTTATATCTACAGGGGTATTCACCCCTCCACTTT CASSLYLQGYSPLHF
TRBD1 few TRBJ2-7 TRBV10-3 TGTGCCATCAGCGAAGGACAGGGGGCTAACGAGCAGTACTTC CAISEGQGANEQYF
- - TRBJ1-4 TRBV2 TGTGCCAGCAGCAGGGAACAAAATGAAAAACTGTTTTTT CASSREQNEKLFF
TRBD2 - TRBJ2-3 TRBV5-1 TGCGCCAGCAGCTTTAGCGGGGGGGAAACAGATACGCAGTATTTT CASSFSGGETDTQYF
- - TRBJ2-5 TRBV7-2 TGTGCCAGCAGCTTAGTCGCAGGGGAAGAGACCCAGTACTTC CASSLVAGEETQYF
- - TRBJ2-7 TRBV6-1 TGTGCCGTGGTGTCGGGAACCGTCTACGAGCAGTACTTC CAVVSGTVYEQYF
TRBD1 - TRBJ2-5 TRBV7-9 TGTGCCAGCAGCTCGGGGACAGGAAGACAAGAGACCCAGTACTTC CASSSGTGRQETQYF